The next 32 T cell receptor beta chains were all read from a single sample in a study of shared T cell receptors in the human thymus. The table came from immunoSEQ multiplex PCR; TCRdb's copy has only in-frame clones and leaves some out. This table holds around 730,000 clones, 70% to 90% found once. These records were also assigned to another study, of human thymus T cells.

The sequenced sample consisted of thymocytes. The receptors come from a girl under three years old with a congenital heart defect.

V usage is TRBV7-9 and J usage is TRBJ1-2; TRBD1 aligns across 8 bases. This CDR3 comprises 16 residues. Germline CDR1 is SEHNR and CDR2 is FQNEAQ (reference sequence). The ends lost 1 base at V and 3 bases at J; junction bases unmatched: 7. The DNA of the CDR3 is TGTGCCAGCAGCTTAGAATGGGGACAGGCGCACTATGGCTACACCTTC. Translation: CASSLEWGQAHYGYTF.

J is TRBJ1-3 and V is TRBV2, with D unclear. The CDR3 sequence is 16 residues long. Looked up from germline, CDR1 is SNHLY and CDR2 is FYNNEI. Deletions cut 8 bases from V and 6 bases from J, with 23 bases between. CDR3 bases: TGTGCCAGCCGATCGCCAGAGGGAGGGATCGAAAACACCATATATTTT. This encodes CASRSPEGGIENTIYF.

The V gene is TRBV7-9, the J gene TRBJ1-1, with 7 bases aligning to TRBD1. Germline CDR1 is SEHNR and CDR2 is FQNEAQ (reference sequence). Germline trimming cut 5 bases from V and 4 bases from J; bases unmatched to any gene: 10. This CDR3 comprises 15 residues. DNA for the CDR3: TGTGCCAGCAGCCCCAAGACAGGGCCGGGCACTGAAGCTTTCTTT. As protein: CASSPKTGPGTEAFF.

CDR3 sequence reads: CASSSGTGGRSYNEQFF. The CDR3, as DNA: TGTGCCAGTAGCTCCGGGACAGGGGGCCGATCCTACAATGAGCAGTTCTTC. The gene calls are TRBV19 and TRBJ2-1, with 12 bases that match TRBD1. Germline lookup yields CDR1 LNHDA and CDR2 SQIVND (reference sequence). The CDR3 runs 17 residues. J gave up 1 base and V 6 bases, and 7 bases lay outside the gene matches.

This sequence joins TRBV7-9 and TRBJ2-7; TRBD1 agrees at 8 bases. V gave up 5 bases and J gave up 5 bases; unmatched junction bases: 20. CDR3 size: 18 residues. Germline loops: CDR1 SEHNR, CDR2 FQNEAQ (reference sequence). The CDR3 region is CASSPNGGQGFFCDEQYF. CDR3 nucleotides: TGTGCCAGCAGCCCAAATGGAGGACAGGGCTTTTTTTGTGACGAGCAGTACTTC.

This clone appeared a few times. V and J are TRBV7-4 and TRBJ1-2; 10 bases fit TRBD1. Germline trimming cut 5 bases from V and 6 bases from J; bases unmatched to any gene: 9. The CDR3 totals 15 residues. CDR1 SGHVT and CDR2 SQSDAQ come from the germline V gene. The CDR3 DNA reads TGTGCCAGCAGCCCCCGGACAGGGGGGCCCGATGGCTACACCTTC. It specifies CASSPRTGGPDGYTF.

The J gene is TRBJ1-5, the V gene TRBV5-5, with D tentatively TRBD1 (5 bases). Germline V gives CDR1 SGHKS, CDR2 YYEKEE (reference sequence). The CDR3 runs 15 residues. V was trimmed by 4 bases and J by 3 bases, leaving 14 bases between them. As DNA, the CDR3 is TGTGCCAGCAGCATGAGGCAGGGTCACAATCAGCCCCAGCATTTT. Translation gives CASSMRQGHNQPQHF.

This clone was seen a handful of times. The chain combines TRBV4-2 with TRBJ1-2, with 7 bases matching TRBD1. Trimming cost V 0 bases and J 4 bases; bases outside gene matches: 17. The CDR3 contains 19 residues. Germline CDR1 LGHNA, CDR2 YNFKEQ. CDR3 DNA sequence: TGTGCCAGCAGCCAAGACTTGGTAGAGACAGGGTGGATGCTCTATGGCTACACCTTC. Its translation is CASSQDLVETGWMLYGYTF.

V usage is TRBV28 and J usage is TRBJ2-7, with 8 positions matching TRBD1. The CDR3 extends over 14 amino acids. J lost 6 bases, V lost 10 bases, and 14 bases had no gene match. Germline loops: CDR1 MDHEN, CDR2 SYDVKM. The CDR3 region is CATQETGVRGEQYF. The CDR3 DNA is TGTGCCACCCAGGAGACAGGGGTTCGTGGCGAGCAGTACTTC.

The CDR3 sequence is CSAGTGYGYTF. CDR3 DNA sequence: TGCAGCGCTGGGACAGGGTATGGCTACACCTTC. The chain is built from TRBV29-1 and TRBJ1-2; 9 nucleotides line up with TRBD1. Germline CDR1 is SQVTM and CDR2 is ANQGSEA. The CDR3 runs 11 residues. V was clipped by 7 bases and J by 5 bases; unmatched bases: 2.

The chain joins TRBV4-3 to TRBJ1-1; 8 positions match TRBD1. Germline V gives CDR1 LGHNA, CDR2 YSLEER. V shed 4 bases and J 10 bases; nucleotides not matched to a gene: 11. The CDR3 length is 14 residues. The CDR3 here is CASSLARRGQGAFF. For the CDR3, the DNA is TGCGCCAGCAGCCTAGCACGAAGAGGACAGGGAGCTTTCTTT.

The rearrangement uses TRBV28 and TRBJ1-2, with TRBD1 identical over 9 bases. The J segment lost 4 bases and the V segment lost 7 bases, leaving 7 bases of the junction unmatched. CDR3 length: 14 residues. CDR1 is MDHEN, CDR2 SYDVKM, per germline. The CDR3 DNA reads TGTGCCAGCACGCCGGGACAGGGTAGCTATGGCTACACCTTC. This encodes CASTPGQGSYGYTF.

This clone was counted a few times. The rearrangement links TRBV28 to TRBJ2-5; tentatively, D is TRBD1 (6 bases). In germline, CDR1 is MDHEN, CDR2 SYDVKM. The CDR3 loop spans 15 amino acids. The V and J ends lost 3 bases and 6 bases respectively, with 17 bases between them. The CDR3 coding sequence is TGTGCCAGCAGTTTCAAGACAGGCCTCGCAAAGACCCAGTACTTC. It specifies CASSFKTGLAKTQYF.

The rearrangement uses TRBV28 and TRBJ2-5, with 7 nucleotides matching TRBD1. The V gene end was trimmed by 2 bases and the J gene end by 4 bases; junction bases not matched to a gene: 10. CDR1 is MDHEN, CDR2 SYDVKM, per germline. There are 16 residues in the CDR3. The CDR3 DNA reads as TGTGCCAGCAGTTTAGGGGCCACAGGGGTTGGAGAGACCCAGTACTTC. Amino acids: CASSLGATGVGETQYF.

The V gene is TRBV4-1, the J gene TRBJ1-1; no definite D call. Trimming removed 4 bases from V and 0 bases from J, with 24 bases in between. There are 19 residues in the CDR3. Looked up from germline, CDR1 is MGHRA and CDR2 is YSYEKL. This CDR3 reads CASSPLPFPRHEMNTEAFF. In DNA form, the CDR3 reads TGCGCCAGCAGCCCATTGCCTTTTCCGAGGCATGAGATGAACACTGAAGCTTTCTTT.

The genes are TRBV12-5 and TRBJ1-5; 7 bases map to TRBD1. The CDR3 contains 16 residues. After removal of 3 bases from V and 0 bases from J, the junction contained 5 bases not matched to a gene. CDR1 is LGHNT and CDR2 is FRNRAP in the germline V gene. The CDR3 loop reads CASGLGDSLSNQPQHF. CDR3 DNA sequence: TGTGCTAGTGGTTTAGGGGACAGTCTTAGCAATCAGCCCCAGCATTTT.

This chain joins TRBV29-1 and TRBJ1-1; 8 bases fit TRBD1. This CDR3 spans 12 amino acids. Germline values: CDR1 SQVTM, CDR2 ANQGSEA. V trimming: 4 bases; J trimming: 7 bases; junction bases outside the gene matches: 5. The CDR3 bases are TGCAGCGTTGCGCGGACAGGGAGTGAAGCTTTCTTT. Protein sequence: CSVARTGSEAFF.

V and J are TRBV7-9 and TRBJ2-7, with 8 positions matching TRBD1. With 5 bases clipped from V and 2 bases from J, the junction kept 8 bases outside the gene matches. This CDR3 has 15 amino acids. Germline V gene sequence: CDR1 SEHNR, CDR2 FQNEAQ (reference sequence). The CDR3: CASSLSGTGPYEQYF. The CDR3 DNA reads TGTGCCAGCAGCCTCTCCGGGACAGGCCCCTACGAGCAGTACTTC. Combining the CDR3 with reference TRBV7-9 and TRBJ2-7 gives the whole variable domain DTGVSQNPRHKITKRGQNVTFRCDPISEHNRLYWYRQTLGQGPEFLTYFQNEAQLEKSRLLSDRFSAERPKGSFSTLEIQRTEQGDSAMYLCASSLSGTGPYEQYFGPGTRLTVT.

CDR3 protein: CASSQVNPPSGGSYNEQFF. Here the CDR3 DNA reads TGCGCCAGCAGCCAAGTTAACCCCCCTAGCGGGGGCTCCTACAATGAGCAGTTCTTC. V gene TRBV4-1 combines with J gene TRBJ2-1, with TRBD2 matching 10 bases. With V trimmed by 1 base and J by 0 bases, 9 bases remained unmatched. Per the germline V gene, CDR1 is MGHRA and CDR2 is YSYEKL. This CDR3 is built from 19 residues.

The CDR3 DNA follows: TGTGCCAGCAGCGTAGGGACAAGGGACACTGAAGCTTTCTTT. Protein sequence: CASSVGTRDTEAFF. This chain joins TRBV9 and TRBJ1-1; possibly TRBD1 for D (5 bases). Trimming removed 0 bases from V and 3 bases from J, with 9 bases in between. CDR3 size: 14 residues. Germline values: CDR1 SGDLS, CDR2 YYNGEE.

This clone has more than one count but fewer than ten. CDR3 DNA: TGTGCCAGCAGCAATGGGGCGCAGGGCCCTAATCAGCCCCAGCATTTT. It codes for CASSNGAQGPNQPQHF. The chain has TRBV21-1 and TRBJ1-5; TRBD1, the table's D call, lacks a check against the DNA. TRBV21-1 is noted as a pseudogene. The CDR3 is 16 amino acids.

V and J are TRBV7-3 and TRBJ1-1, with TRBD1 as a possible D gene (5 bases). Between the trimmed V and J ends, which lost 5 bases and 4 bases, there was a span of 17 bases. Germline CDR1 is SGHTA and CDR2 is FQGTGA. The CDR3 extends over 15 amino acids. CDR3 region: CASSQEGGVGTEAFF. The DNA for the CDR3 is TGTGCCAGCAGCCAAGAGGGAGGGGTCGGCACTGAAGCTTTCTTT.

Only a few counts were recorded for this clone. This rearrangement joins TRBV19 to TRBJ2-1, with 10 bases aligning to TRBD2. The CDR3 is made up of 17 amino acids. Losses at the gene ends were 4 bases for V and 2 bases for J; bases not matched to a gene: 8. Germline lookup yields CDR1 LNHDA and CDR2 SQIVND (reference sequence). For the CDR3, the DNA is TGTGCCAGTAGTACGAGTAGCGGGGGGCCCCCCTACAATGAGCAGTTCTTC. Its protein is CASSTSSGGPPYNEQFF.

The rearrangement links TRBV4-1 to TRBJ2-1; the match to TRBD2 covers 9 bases. This CDR3 contains 19 residues. Trimming at V came to 0 bases and at J to 0 bases, leaving 9 bases not matched to a gene. Germline lookup yields CDR1 MGHRA and CDR2 YSYEKL. The CDR3 sequence: CASSQDRFSGGSSYNEQFF. The DNA for the CDR3 is TGCGCCAGCAGCCAAGATCGTTTTAGCGGGGGAAGCTCCTACAATGAGCAGTTCTTC.

This sequence joins TRBV4-1 and TRBJ2-7, with TRBD1 identical over 11 bases. The CDR3 spans 17 residues. Germline assignment: CDR1 MGHRA and CDR2 YSYEKL. V was clipped by 0 bases and J by 5 bases; unmatched bases: 9. The CDR3 sequence is CASSQERDRGSKDEQYF. The CDR3 DNA reads TGCGCCAGCAGCCAAGAGAGGGACAGGGGGTCAAAGGACGAGCAGTACTTC.

This clone showed up just once. The junction and the germline gene differ at one end; a read error may be behind it. This chain connects TRBV4-1 to TRBJ2-3, with TRBD1 as a possible D gene (5 bases). CDR1 is MGHRA and CDR2 is YSYEKL in the germline V gene. CDR3 length: 19 residues. CDR3: CSSSRDKLLQGWSTDTQYF. The CDR3 coding sequence is TGCTCCAGCAGCCGAGATAAGCTCCTCCAGGGCTGGAGCACAGATACGCAGTATTTT.

This sequence joins TRBV6-5 and TRBJ1-1; the D gene is possibly TRBD1 (5 bases). The germline V and J ends were trimmed by 1 base and 6 bases, with 12 bases remaining between them. Germline CDR1 reads MNHEY; CDR2 reads SVGAGI. The CDR3 sequence is 14 residues long. The chain's CDR3 is CASSYYRGYAEAFF. The CDR3 region has the DNA TGTGCCAGCAGTTACTATAGGGGATACGCTGAAGCTTTCTTT.

The CDR3 sequence is CASSLDGTGVFYEQFF. Here the CDR3 DNA reads TGTGCCAGCAGCTTAGACGGGACAGGGGTGTTCTATGAGCAGTTCTTC. This chain links TRBV11-3 with TRBJ2-1, with 10 bases fitting TRBD1. V gave up 0 bases and J gave up 8 bases; unmatched junction bases: 7. This CDR3 spans 16 amino acids. Germline CDR1 is SGHNT and CDR2 is YENEEA.

Comment on this clone: At one of its ends the junction is not consistent with the germline gene, which may arise from a read error. The CDR3 region has the DNA TGTGCTAGCAGCCCGCGAAAGTCTCTAGGGGCGCGGGAGACCCAGTACTTC. It encodes CASSPRKSLGARETQYF. This chain connects TRBV7-7 to TRBJ2-5; a weak D match, TRBD1 (5 bases). Germline CDR1 is SSHAT and CDR2 is FNYEAQ (reference sequence). The CDR3 sequence is 17 residues long.

V gene TRBV6-1 combines with J gene TRBJ2-2; TRBD1 agrees at 9 bases. Unmatched junction bases numbered 4, after V lost 2 bases and J lost 0 bases. Germline V gives CDR1 MNHNS, CDR2 SASEGT. This CDR3 region has 17 residues. The CDR3 sequence: CASSESQGATNTGELFF. The DNA for the CDR3 is TGTGCCAGCAGTGAATCACAGGGGGCGACGAACACCGGGGAGCTGTTTTTT.

Details on this clone: The sample holds other DNA sequences that translate to the same CDR3. V gene TRBV28 combines with J gene TRBJ1-5; 9 bases line up with TRBD1. The ends lost 0 bases at V and 6 bases at J; junction bases unmatched: 6. The CDR3 covers 16 residues. Germline V gene sequence: CDR1 MDHEN, CDR2 SYDVKM. The CDR3 DNA follows: TGTGCCAGCAGTTTATGGGGACAGGGACTGGGTCAGCCCCAGCATTTT. Translated, it gives CASSLWGQGLGQPQHF.

The count of this clone is one. The chain links TRBV30 to TRBJ1-2; 7 bases are shared with TRBD1. The CDR3 covers 17 residues. The junction had 15 bases not matched to a gene; V was cut back by 3 bases and J by 2 bases. Germline values: CDR1 GTSNPN, CDR2 SVGIG (reference sequence). CDR3 sequence: CAWRARQDRLVNYGYTF. For the CDR3, the DNA is TGTGCCTGGAGGGCCCGACAGGACAGGCTAGTGAACTATGGCTACACCTTC.